Included here is one TCR beta chain sequence, with context. This sample is drawn from a study of cytomegalovirus exposure and HLA in healthy donors. The PCR had 60 Vbeta and 13 Jbeta primers. Assay used: immunoSEQ multiplex PCR; TCRdb lists only in-frame clones, some missing. The top ten clones hold 4.5% to 7% of a sample with some 140,000 clones, approximately 80% of them seen once. The CDR3 contains 13 residues. V lost 0 bases, J lost 13 bases, and 16 bases lay in between. CDR1 and CDR2 (germline): SGHNT, YENEEA. The J gene is TRBJ2-7, the V gene TRBV11-3, with D maybe TRBD2 (6 bases). The source material was PBMCs. The receptor's source is a middle-aged woman in good health and CMV-seropositive. In DNA form, the CDR3 reads TGTGCCAGCAGCTTAGAGAGAGGCAGGAGGGGATACTTC. Translating gives CASSLERGRRGYF. The complete variable domain, with remaining parts taken from reference TRBV11-3 and TRBJ2-7, reads EAGVVQSPRYKIIEKKQPVAFWCNPISGHNTLYWYLQNLGQGPELLIRYENEEAVDDSQLPKDRFSAERLKGVDSTLKIQPAELGDSAVYLCASSLERGRRGYFGPGTRLTVT.